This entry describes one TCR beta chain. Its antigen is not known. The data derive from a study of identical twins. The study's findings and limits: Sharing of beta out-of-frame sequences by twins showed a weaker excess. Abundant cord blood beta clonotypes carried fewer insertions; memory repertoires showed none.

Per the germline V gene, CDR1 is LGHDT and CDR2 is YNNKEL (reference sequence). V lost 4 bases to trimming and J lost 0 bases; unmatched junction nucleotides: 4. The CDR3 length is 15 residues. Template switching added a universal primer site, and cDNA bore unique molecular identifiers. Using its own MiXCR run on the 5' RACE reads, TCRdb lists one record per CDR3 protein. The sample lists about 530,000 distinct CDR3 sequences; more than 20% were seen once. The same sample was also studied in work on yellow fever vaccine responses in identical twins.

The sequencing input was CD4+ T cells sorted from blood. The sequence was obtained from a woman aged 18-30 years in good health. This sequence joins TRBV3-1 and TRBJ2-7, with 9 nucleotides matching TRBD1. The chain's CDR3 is CASSLGQGISYEQYF. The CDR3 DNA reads TGTGCCAGCAGCCTGGGACAGGGCATCTCCTACGAGCAGTACTTC.